The subject of this entry is one TCR beta chain. Its cognate antigen has yet to be identified. It has no much larger one-base neighbor in the sample; base qualities were not kept. Germline trimming amounts to 4 bases on V and 8 bases on J, with 2 as the count of junction bases outside the gene matches. There are 11 amino acids in the CDR3, from cysteine to phenylalanine inclusive. The only DNA kept is the CDR3, 33 bases in frame from the first base. The germline V gene specifies SGHRS as CDR1 and YFSETQ as CDR2. These data are taken from a study of shared clonotypes between healthy human individuals (TCRdb year 2020). Looking at the study overall: Two women and a few men aged 18 to 49 years were included in the cohort. To estimate repertoire size and how much clonotype sharing occurs between individuals, the study deeply sequenced the blood TCR repertoires of five or six healthy adults. Different laboratories and diverse techniques were used to prepare libraries and sequence TCR repertoires, to increase sequencing depth and limit assay-specific biases. For each donor, CD4 naive and CD4 memory were each run on three plates, CD8 naive on two plates, and CD8 memory on one plate. Between about 0.8 and 9 billion PBMCs per donor were obtained by leukapheresis. Broad study findings and their caveats: The small number of donors limited the genetic and exposure-history diversity represented. When several donors were compared, the shared fraction of clonotypes was about 5% for naive CD4, more than 3% for naive CD8, roughly 2.5% for memory CD4, and 0.35% to 0.4% for memory CD8. Compared with non-shared clonotypes, the clonotypes found in all four sorted-subset donors had higher generation probabilities. Even with the large sequencing depth, rarefaction of the sorted-subset datasets indicated that sequencing was incomplete. Sampling was restricted to blood, and TCR repertoires in tissue are likely to differ from TCR repertoires in blood. Based on pairwise subsampling, the degree of clonotype sharing among donors was expected to be affected by sequencing depth. Naive subsets generally had larger estimated clonotype richness than memory subsets.

Donors were healthy HIV-negative adults with no recently reported acute infections or vaccinations. All donors were Caucasian adults living in Nashville, Tennessee, USA. Magnetic negative selection was used to enrich CD4+ T cells, after which naive cells were positively selected on CD45RA and the negative fraction became the memory subset. Blood was collected by leukapheresis, and PBMCs were isolated by Ficoll-Histopaque density gradient centrifugation and then cryopreserved in liquid nitrogen vapor phase. Analytical flow cytometry was used to check the purity and quantity of every magnetically sorted T cell population. Each sorted fraction had its genomic DNA isolated and then quantified by UV absorbance on a Nanodrop 2000c. Using the deep immunoSEQ assay, TCR CDR3 regions were amplified from genomic DNA by multiplex PCR. Extracted genomic DNA from each cell subset was distributed evenly across all wells of several immunoSEQ 96-well plates, and each plate was treated as a replicate. For sorted subsets, around 200 ng genomic DNA, equal to tens of thousands of T cell genomes, was loaded into each replicate PCR. The purified libraries were quantified using a Qubit 3.0 fluorometer, sized with a Bioanalyzer 2100, and then quantified again using the KAPA Library Quantification kit. A separate single-read 150-cycle Illumina NextSeq 550 flow cell was used to sequence each immunoSEQ 96-well plate. The authors processed their data as follows. Because the immunoSEQ output included only junctional sequences and no quality scores, the filtering could not be the same as the filtering used for full-length reads. To assign V/J genes and CDR3, sequences were annotated using PyIR, a Python wrapper for IgBLAST v1.9, with IMGT germline references. Any read was removed if the V/J assignment was weak (E-value above 1e-6), the CDR3 was missing, or the read contained stop codons, out-of-frame junctions, or ambiguous translated residues. A V3J clonotype was defined by an identical inferred V gene, J gene, and CDR3 amino acid sequence. To compute the percentage overlap between repertoires, the number of shared unique clonotypes was divided by the size of the smaller repertoire. RTK rarefaction, the Chao1 estimator, and Recon v2.1 estimates of unobserved clonotypes were used to assess repertoire richness. OLGA was used to compute generation probabilities for all TCRbeta clonotypes that the gDNA method yielded from a handful of donors. The source is immuneACCESS, and TCRdb retained only in-frame sequences with V and J called. Part of the clones is not carried over; for the studies checked, unresolved V genes explain less than half of this, and the remainder is unexplained. V, J and clone size derive from that table, while D and trimming were established from the DNA sequence. This sample is represented by 2 million to 2.5 million clones; approximately 95% of them were singletons. Clones ranked in the top ten supply 0.39% of the sample.

Sequenced material: naive CD4+ T cells from PBMCs. Read against the paper, the sample's cell subset or site label means: CD45RA+ positively selected. The rearranged chain carries TRBV5-1 and TRBJ1-2; TRBD1 agrees with 7 junctional bases. The source of this sequence is a man aged 18 to 29 in good health. Some clones in this sample may be carry-over from other donors' samples. The encoded CDR3 is CASSLGQGYTF. The DNA sequence is TGCGCCAGCAGCCTGGGACAGGGCTACACCTTC.